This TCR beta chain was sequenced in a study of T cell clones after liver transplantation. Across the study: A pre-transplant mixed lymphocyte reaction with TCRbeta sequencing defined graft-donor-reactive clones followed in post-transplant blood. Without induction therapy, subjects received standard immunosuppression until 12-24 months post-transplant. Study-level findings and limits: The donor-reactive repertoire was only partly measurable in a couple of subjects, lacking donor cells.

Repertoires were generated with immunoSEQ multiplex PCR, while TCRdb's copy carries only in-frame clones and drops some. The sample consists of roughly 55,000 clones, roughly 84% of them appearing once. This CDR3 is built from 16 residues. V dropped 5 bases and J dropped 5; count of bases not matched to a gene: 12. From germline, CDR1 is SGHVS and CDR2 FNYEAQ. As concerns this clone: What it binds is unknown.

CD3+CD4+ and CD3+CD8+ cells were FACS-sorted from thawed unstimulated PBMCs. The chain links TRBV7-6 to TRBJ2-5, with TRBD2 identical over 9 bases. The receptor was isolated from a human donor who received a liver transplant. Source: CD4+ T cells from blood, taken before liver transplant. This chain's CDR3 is CASSNPRAGGIETQYF. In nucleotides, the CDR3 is TGTGCCAGCAGCAACCCCCGGGCGGGGGGGATTGAGACCCAGTACTTC.